This T cell receptor (beta chain) stems from a study of T cell clones after liver transplantation. Study-wide background: Apart from three HCV-positive recipients, transplants were for non-autoimmune, non-viral reasons.

CDR3 size: 15 residues. The V segment lost 4 bases and the J segment 6 bases; nucleotides outside the gene matches: 7. Germline CDR1 is ENHRY and CDR2 is SYGVKD. Repertoires were generated with immunoSEQ multiplex PCR, while TCRdb's copy carries only in-frame clones and drops some. This table has fewer than 65,000 clones, around 70% appearing once. The clonotype originates from a human patient who received a liver transplant. Some T cells may be supplied by the graft donor. The material sequenced was CD4+ T cells from blood, taken at the 22-month timepoint. The chain uses TRBV10-3 and TRBJ2-1; TRBD2 matches 9 bases. This CDR3 reads CAISGSSGERNEQFF. Here the CDR3 DNA reads TGTGCCATCAGTGGATCTAGCGGGGAACGCAATGAGCAGTTCTTC.